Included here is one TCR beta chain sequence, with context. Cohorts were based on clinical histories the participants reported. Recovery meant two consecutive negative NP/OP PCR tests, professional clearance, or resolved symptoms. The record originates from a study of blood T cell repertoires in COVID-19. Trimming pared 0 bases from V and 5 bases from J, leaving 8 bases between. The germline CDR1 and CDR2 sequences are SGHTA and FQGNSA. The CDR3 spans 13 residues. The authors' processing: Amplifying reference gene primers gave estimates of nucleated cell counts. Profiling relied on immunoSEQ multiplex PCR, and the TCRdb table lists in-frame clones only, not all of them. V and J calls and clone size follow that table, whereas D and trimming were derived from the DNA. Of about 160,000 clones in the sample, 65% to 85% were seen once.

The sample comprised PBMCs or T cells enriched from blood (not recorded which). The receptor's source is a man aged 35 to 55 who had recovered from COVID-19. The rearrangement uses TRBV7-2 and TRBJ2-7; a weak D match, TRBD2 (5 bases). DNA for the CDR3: TGTGCCAGCAGCTTAGCGGTCGGGGACGAGCAGTACGTC. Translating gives CASSLAVGDEQYV.